The table lists the clone carrying this T cell receptor beta chain with a count of one. Trimming stripped 4 bases from V and 2 bases from J, with 18 bases between. The CDR3 is 16 residues long. Germline V gene sequence: CDR1 SGHNT, CDR2 YYREEE (reference sequence). The data were taken from a study of blood T cell repertoires in COVID-19. Sequencing was performed with immunoSEQ multiplex PCR; in TCRdb, only in-frame clones are kept and a portion is missing. Among around 230,000 clones listed, about nine tenths were seen once. Sequencing was done on a sample of PBMCs or T cells enriched from blood (not recorded which). The chain combines TRBV5-4 with TRBJ1-1; D might be TRBD1 (5 bases). The source is a middle-aged woman with acute COVID-19. CDR3 bases: TGTGCCAGCAGCAAGGGGCAGTATAGATATAACACTGAAGCTTTCTTT. Protein: CASSKGQYRYNTEAFF.